This T cell receptor beta chain derives from a study of CD8 T cells in Susac syndrome. Sequencing of TCR beta was undertaken in CD8+ and CD4+ T cells derived from blood. CD8+ and CD4+ T cells were negatively isolated; TEMRA cells were FACS-enriched. When the RNA was reverse transcribed, random hexamers were used with an input of about 0.45 to 1 ug. The immunoSEQ assay covered 54 Vbeta and 13 Jbeta segments for CDR3. TCRdb fed the immunoSEQ multiplex PCR reads into MiXCR, producing one record per CDR3 protein. Of about 210,000 distinct CDR3 sequences in the sample, approximately 95% were seen once. Trimming pared 8 bases from V and 0 bases from J, leaving 15 bases between. The CDR3 consists of 14 residues. Germline loops: CDR1 GTSNPN, CDR2 SVGIG (reference sequence).

The TCR comes from a human donor with multiple sclerosis. Sample: CD4+ T cells from PBMCs. The chain links TRBV30 to TRBJ2-3; perhaps D is TRBD1 or TRBD2 (5 bases each). CDR3 in amino acids: CAGRDGSSTDTQYF. The DNA for the CDR3 is TGTGCCGGTCGGGACGGAAGTAGCACAGATACGCAGTATTTT.